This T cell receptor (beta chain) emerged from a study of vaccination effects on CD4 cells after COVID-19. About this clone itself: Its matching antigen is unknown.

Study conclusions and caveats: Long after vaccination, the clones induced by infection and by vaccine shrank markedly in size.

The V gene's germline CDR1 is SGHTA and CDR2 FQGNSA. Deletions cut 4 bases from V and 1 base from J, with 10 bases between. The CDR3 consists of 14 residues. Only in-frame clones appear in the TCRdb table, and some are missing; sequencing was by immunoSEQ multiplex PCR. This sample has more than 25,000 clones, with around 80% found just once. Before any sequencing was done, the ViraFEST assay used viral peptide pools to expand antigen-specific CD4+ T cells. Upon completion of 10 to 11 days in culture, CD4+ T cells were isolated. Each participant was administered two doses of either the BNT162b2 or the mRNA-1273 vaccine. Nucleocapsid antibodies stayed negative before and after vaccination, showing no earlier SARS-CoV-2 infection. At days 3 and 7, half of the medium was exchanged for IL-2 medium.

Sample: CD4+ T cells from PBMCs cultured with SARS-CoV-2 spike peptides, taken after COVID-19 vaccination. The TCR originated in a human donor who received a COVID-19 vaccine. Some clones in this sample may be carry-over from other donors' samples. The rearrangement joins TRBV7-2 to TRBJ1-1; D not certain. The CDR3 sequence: CASSSWSGNTEAFF. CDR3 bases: TGTGCCAGCAGCTCATGGTCGGGGAACACTGAAGCTTTCTTT. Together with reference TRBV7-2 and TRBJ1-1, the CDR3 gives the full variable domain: GAGVSQSPSNKVTEKGKDVELRCDPISGHTALYWYRQSLGQGLEFLIYFQGNSAPDKSGLPSDRFSAERTGGSVSTLTIQRTQQEDSAVYLCASSSWSGNTEAFFGQGTRLTVV.